This TCR beta chain was sequenced during a study of blood T cell repertoires in COVID-19 (dated by TCRdb to about 2020). About the full investigation: The collaborator samples originated in the United States, Italy and Spain and spanned the acute and convalescent phases of COVID-19. The prospective study material was composed of cDNA or gDNA derived from T cells, B-cell-depleted T cells, or PBMCs. Deeply sampled blood TCRbeta repertoires from subjects exposed to, actively infected with, or recovered from COVID-19 were included in the dataset. The repertoires were released in a freely available public database meant as a resource for research on the immune response to SARS-CoV-2. Samples came from the ongoing ImmuneRACE study (first 160 participants) plus 1,254 subjects from 6 global collaborators. A de-identified subject ID, COVID-19 status, age in years and sex were almost always included in the sample metadata. HLA class I and class II types, where available, came from metadata supplied by the sample provider rather than from assay-based typing. What the authors observed across the whole study: How much clinical and demographic metadata was included differed by source and by participant, and the metadata was provided uncurated.

For this clone: Its recognized antigen is unknown. The record has no base qualities; no much larger clone is one base away.

TCRbeta CDR3 regions were amplified from genomic DNA by means of the immunoSEQ Assay, a bias-controlled multiplex PCR. Per the source publication's procedure: Within the assay, amplification of reference gene primers was used to estimate how many nucleated cells each sample contained. To quantify the absolute abundance of each unique TCRbeta CDR3 rearrangement, sequence reads were collapsed and filtered. For each sample, productive Simpson clonality was calculated as the square root of Simpson's diversity index across productive rearrangements. This immuneACCESS table, as held by TCRdb, lists in-frame sequences with V and J called but not all clones. Of the missing ones, under half trace to an unresolved V gene in checked studies; the others have no known cause. That table is the source of V, J and clone size, and D and trimming were worked out from the DNA. This sample lists about 130,000 clones; roughly four fifths were detected once. The top ten clonotypes cover about 15% of the sample.

At one collaborating source in Seattle, patients were enrolled during active infection and were followed longitudinally through the course of disease. Collaborating institutions collected whole blood in K2EDTA tubes following their own protocols. Collaborator samples were shipped for TCRbeta analysis as frozen whole blood, isolated PBMCs, or DNA extracted from either sample type. In the germline V gene, CDR1 corresponds to MNHEY and CDR2 to SVGAGI. The CDR3 runs 15 residues from the cysteine to the phenylalanine. Here the CDR3 DNA is all that survives: 45 bases in frame from base 1. V was cut back by 0 bases and J by 7 bases, leaving a gap of 13 bases between them.

Here the chain combines TRBV6-5 and TRBJ2-4; a weak D assignment points to TRBD1 (5 bases agree). The clonotype comes from a man aged 30 to 45 with COVID-19, enrolled during active disease. Sequencing was carried out using peripheral blood. The CDR3 amino acid sequence is: CASSYSVGAANIQYF. The DNA reads TGTGCCAGCAGTTACTCAGTAGGGGCAGCCAACATTCAGTACTTC.